One and the same sample provided the 13 T cell receptor beta chains below, sequenced in a study of cytomegalovirus exposure and HLA in healthy donors. The PCR was carried out with 60 Vbeta primers and 13 Jbeta primers. Sequencing was performed with immunoSEQ multiplex PCR; in TCRdb, only in-frame clones are kept and a portion is missing. Seen here are roughly 98,000 clones, 60% to 80% observed once, and the top ten hold 7.7%. Specimen: PBMCs. Receptor source: a female donor in good health and CMV-seronegative.

This clone was seen a handful of times. The rearrangement links TRBV5-6 to TRBJ1-2; 9 nucleotides align to TRBD1. The junction had 10 bases not matched to a gene; V was cut back by 3 bases and J by 7 bases. This CDR3 has 15 amino acids. From germline, CDR1 is SGHDT and CDR2 YYEEEE. The CDR3 nucleotides read TGTGCCAGCAGCTGGGCCACAGGGGGCTTAGGTGGCTACACCTTC. This translates into CASSWATGGLGGYTF. Full variable domain (rest looked up from reference TRBV5-6 and TRBJ1-2): DAGVTQSPTHLIKTRGQQVTLRCSPKSGHDTVSWYQQALGQGPQFIFQYYEEEERQRGNFPDRFSGHQFPNYSSELNVNALLLGDSALYLCASSWATGGLGGYTFGSGTRLTVV.

This clone was found once. V and J are TRBV27 and TRBJ2-1, with 7 bases that match TRBD2. This CDR3 comprises 16 residues. Germline V gene data show CDR1 as MNHEY and CDR2 as SMNVEV (reference sequence). Unmatched junction bases numbered 7, after V lost 3 bases and J lost 2 bases. CDR3 amino acids: CASSLSPGLPYNEQFF. The CDR3 bases are TGTGCCAGCAGTTTGTCTCCGGGACTACCCTACAATGAGCAGTTCTTC.

The chain carries TRBV19 and TRBJ1-5; 9 bases agree with TRBD1. The CDR3 is 14 residues long. V was clipped by 4 bases and J by 5 bases; unmatched bases: 3. Germline assignment: CDR1 LNHDA and CDR2 SQIVND (reference sequence). The CDR3 DNA reads as TGTGCCAGTAGTACCGGGACAGGGTATCAGCCCCAGCATTTT. This encodes CASSTGTGYQPQHF.

The rearrangement links TRBV11-3 to TRBJ2-7; the match to TRBD2 covers 11 bases. The CDR3 is 13 residues long. The germline V gene has CDR1 SGHNT and CDR2 YENEEA. Trimming took 4 bases from V and 6 from J; bases not matched to a gene: 2. CDR3 region: CASSYSGGAEQYF. Here the CDR3 DNA reads TGTGCCAGCAGCTATAGCGGGGGGGCCGAGCAGTACTTC. The whole variable domain, filled in from reference TRBV11-3 and TRBJ2-7, reads EAGVVQSPRYKIIEKKQPVAFWCNPISGHNTLYWYLQNLGQGPELLIRYENEEAVDDSQLPKDRFSAERLKGVDSTLKIQPAELGDSAVYLCASSYSGGAEQYFGPGTRLTVT.

The genes are TRBV7-8 and TRBJ1-1; 9 nucleotides match TRBD1. V shed 3 bases, J shed 1 base, and the junction held 6 bases outside the gene matches. The V gene's germline CDR1 is SGHVS and CDR2 FQNEAQ. The CDR3 extends over 16 amino acids. The CDR3 nucleotides read TGTGCCAGCAGCTTCGGGACAGGGACCTGGAACACTGAAGCTTTCTTT. It yields the protein CASSFGTGTWNTEAFF.

The chain links TRBV5-1 to TRBJ2-2, with a weak D call TRBD1 (6 bases). Per germline, CDR1 SGHRS and CDR2 YFSETQ. The V gene lost 4 bases and the J gene lost 1 base, with 11 bases spanning the gap. The CDR3 contains 15 residues. CDR3 amino acids: CASSEKTGNTGELFF. CDR3 bases: TGCGCCAGCAGCGAGAAGACAGGGAACACCGGGGAGCTGTTTTTT. Full variable domain (outside the CDR3, taken from reference TRBV5-1 and TRBJ2-2): KAGVTQTPRYLIKTRGQQVTLSCSPISGHRSVSWYQQTPGQGLQFLFEYFSETQRNKGNFPGRFSGRQFSNSRSEMNVSTLELGDSALYLCASSEKTGNTGELFFGEGSRLTVL.

The rearrangement links TRBV4-2 to TRBJ1-2, with no clear D. CDR1 is LGHNA and CDR2 is YNFKEQ in the germline V gene. This CDR3 region has 19 residues. Deletions cut 0 bases from V and 2 bases from J, with 22 bases between. Written as DNA, the CDR3 is TGTGCCAGCAGCCAAGAAGCGGATGTGCCCGTCCGCCTGAACTATGGCTACACCTTC. Translated, it gives CASSQEADVPVRLNYGYTF.

The chain couples TRBV10-3 to TRBJ2-7, with D tentatively TRBD1 (6 bases). The germline V gene encodes CDR1 ENHRY and CDR2 SYGVKD. The CDR3 length is 16 residues. V lost 0 bases, J lost 1 base, and 13 bases lay in between. CDR3 protein: CAISESLLGGSYEQYF. The DNA of the CDR3 is TGTGCCATCAGTGAGTCGCTTCTAGGGGGTTCCTACGAGCAGTACTTC.

V usage is TRBV12-2 and J usage is TRBJ1-4; TRBD1, the D gene given by the table, was not confirmed from the DNA. TRBV12-2 is designated a pseudogene. The CDR3 runs 15 residues. The CDR3 reads CASRLPRRGLEKLFF. The CDR3, as DNA: TGTGCAAGTCGTCTCCCCCGTAGGGGTTTAGAAAAACTGTTTTTT.

The rearrangement links TRBV5-1 to TRBJ1-1; D perhaps matches TRBD1 (6 bases). Per germline, CDR1 SGHRS and CDR2 YFSETQ. The V end was cut by 4 bases, the J end by 0 bases, with 10 bases between. CDR3 length: 14 amino acids. This CDR3 is CASSMDSMNTEAFF. In DNA, the CDR3 is TGCGCCAGCAGCATGGACAGCATGAACACTGAAGCTTTCTTT.

The chain is built from TRBV9 and TRBJ2-1; 9 bases fit TRBD2. The CDR3 is 15 residues long. The J segment lost 8 bases and the V segment lost 0 bases, leaving 6 bases of the junction unmatched. Germline CDR1 reads SGDLS; CDR2 reads YYNGEE. The CDR3 sequence: CASSVVASGKDEQFF. In DNA form, the CDR3 reads TGTGCCAGCAGCGTAGTGGCTAGCGGGAAGGATGAGCAGTTCTTC.

This clone was observed a handful of times. The genes are TRBV14 and TRBJ2-3; D might be TRBD2 (5 bases). CDR1 SGHDN and CDR2 FVKESK come from the germline V gene. Trimming left V 6 bases short and J 8 bases short, with 21 bases between. The length of the CDR3 is 15 residues. Here the CDR3 reads CASSDGGYGVSTQYF. The CDR3 DNA sequence: TGTGCCAGCAGTGACGGAGGTTATGGGGTTTCTACGCAGTATTTT.

V is TRBV14 and J is TRBJ1-1, with 7 nucleotides matching TRBD1. This CDR3 spans 14 amino acids. Germline V gene sequence: CDR1 SGHDN, CDR2 FVKESK. V was pared by 4 bases and J by 5 bases, with 7 bases of the junction left unmatched. CDR3 in amino acids: CASSPGFRGTEAFF. The CDR3, as DNA: TGTGCCAGCAGCCCAGGGTTCAGGGGGACTGAAGCTTTCTTT.